One sample yielded the 10 T cell receptor beta chains listed below, sequenced in a study of regulatory T cells in long-lasting Graves disease. For TCR beta, libraries came from iRepertoire HTBI primers and Arm-PCR of CDR3 regions. TCRdb re-called the multiplex PCR reads with MiXCR, one entry per CDR3 protein. The sample holds 680,000 or so distinct CDR3 sequences; about 15% are singletons and the top ten take 15% to 20%. Time point here: newly diagnosed GD, antithyroid drugs for less than 3 months. The TCR library used RNA extracted from PBMCs. These records were also assigned to another study, of T cells in Graves' hyperthyroidism and ophthalmopathy.

The source was peripheral blood mononuclear cells (PBMCs), collected at new diagnosis, from a patient treated with antithyroid drugs. These receptors were obtained from a woman aged 25 to 39 with Graves disease.

The V gene is TRBV3-1, the J gene TRBJ1-5; 7 nucleotides match TRBD1. The CDR3 loop spans 19 amino acids. V shed 5 bases and J 0 bases; nucleotides not matched to a gene: 16. Germline-derived CDR1 and CDR2 are LGHDT and YNNKEL (reference sequence). In nucleotides, the CDR3 is TGTGCCAGCAGCTCCAACCCTTCCCGGGACAGCGTTAGCAATCAGCCCCAGCATTTT. Translation gives CASSSNPSRDSVSNQPQHF.

This clonotype was counted between two and nine times. CDR3 amino acids: CASSQFWGETQYF. The DNA of the CDR3 is TGTGCCAGCAGCCAGTTCTGGGGTGAGACCCAGTACTTC. The V gene is TRBV14, the J gene TRBJ2-5, with D unclear. Trimming removed 3 bases at V and 5 bases at J, with 10 bases between. The CDR3 runs 13 residues. CDR1 SGHDN and CDR2 FVKESK come from the germline V gene.

A word on this clonotype: A read error is possible here, since a much larger clone lies one base away. V is TRBV11-2 and J is TRBJ2-3, with D possibly matching TRBD2 (6 bases). CDR3 length: 17 amino acids. Trimming left V 4 bases short and J 6 bases short, with 23 bases between. CDR1 and CDR2 (germline): SGHAT, FQNNGV. The CDR3 spells CASSSASERPGVDTQYF. Here the CDR3 DNA reads TGTGCCAGCAGCTCCGCTAGCGAGAGGCCGGGGGTTGATACGCAGTATTTT.

V is TRBV14 and J is TRBJ2-7, with D possibly matching TRBD2 (6 bases). From germline, CDR1 is SGHDN and CDR2 FVKESK. The CDR3 has 14 amino acids. V gave up 2 bases and J gave up 3 bases, with 11 bases separating them. CDR3 amino acids: CASSQQGLLYEQYF. CDR3 in DNA: TGTGCCAGCAGCCAACAAGGACTACTCTACGAGCAGTACTTC.

The sample holds many counts of this clonotype. This rearrangement joins TRBV7-2 to TRBJ2-3; 8 bases line up with TRBD2. Germline CDR1 SGHTA, CDR2 FQGNSA. The J segment lost 4 bases and the V segment lost 3 bases, leaving 3 bases of the junction unmatched. The length of the CDR3 is 14 residues. The CDR3 sequence is CASSLAGLADTQYF. CDR3 sequence (DNA): TGTGCCAGCAGCTTGGCGGGACTAGCAGATACGCAGTATTTT.

This chain joins TRBV18 and TRBJ2-2; D gene unclear. V was trimmed by 0 bases and J by 6 bases, leaving 8 bases between them. The CDR3 sequence is 14 residues long. Germline V gene lookup returns CDR1 KGHSH and CDR2 LQKENI. CDR3 residues: CASSPPKVAGELFF. CDR3 coding DNA: TGTGCCAGCTCACCACCGAAGGTGGCCGGGGAGCTGTTTTTT.

This clonotype came up a few times. This chain links TRBV27 with TRBJ1-4; 10 positions match TRBD1. Germline V CDR1 and CDR2: MNHEY, SMNVEV (reference sequence). There are 14 residues in the CDR3. V lost 4 bases to trimming and J lost 5 bases; unmatched junction nucleotides: 1. This chain's CDR3 is CASSSTGGNEKLFF. The CDR3, as DNA: TGTGCCAGCAGTTCGACAGGGGGCAATGAAAAACTGTTTTTT.

This clonotype has ten or more counts. The V gene is TRBV28, the J gene TRBJ2-1; 7 bases align to TRBD2. The germline gives CDR1 MDHEN, CDR2 SYDVKM. This CDR3 has 14 residues. After removal of 3 bases from V and 3 bases from J, the junction contained 2 bases not matched to a gene. CDR3 DNA sequence: TGTGCCAGCAGTTTGCGGGAGCGCTACAATGAGCAGTTCTTC. This codes for CASSLRERYNEQFF.

The chain carries TRBV11-2 and TRBJ2-3; the D gene could be TRBD1 or TRBD2 (5 bases each). TRBJ2-7 explains the end of the DNA better; the J call may be wrong. CDR1 is SGHAT, CDR2 FQNNGV, per germline. The CDR3 runs 15 residues. CDR3: CASSPQGVRSYEQYF. The DNA for the CDR3 is TGTGCCAGCAGCCCGCAGGGAGTAAGGTCCTACGAGCAGTACTTC.

This clonotype was detected ten times or more. The chain couples TRBV28 to TRBJ2-1; D is possibly TRBD1 (6 bases). V was cut by 4 bases and J by 4 bases, with 20 bases left in between. This CDR3 comprises 17 residues. CDR1 and CDR2 (germline): MDHEN, SYDVKM. In DNA form, the CDR3 reads TGTGCCAGCAGTTCCTCGTCCACAGGGATCGAGTACAATGAGCAGTTCTTC. It yields the protein CASSSSSTGIEYNEQFF.